This T cell receptor (beta chain) was profiled in a study of OX40 agonist ivuxolimab in advanced cancers. The overall study: A mean age of about 56 years, range about 20 to 90, was recorded, and roughly 83% were male. Three patients, one with hepatocellular carcinoma and two with cutaneous melanoma, responded partially.

Systemic immunosuppression or a history of autoimmune disease excluded patients. In this sample, this clone turned up once. Antigen: not known. The assay was immunoSEQ multiplex PCR, and TCRdb's table has in-frame clones only and misses some. The sample carries tens of thousands of clones, around 86% recorded once. The CDR3 runs 15 residues. From germline, CDR1 is MNHEY and CDR2 SVGAGI. V gave up 6 bases and J gave up 2 bases; unmatched junction bases: 4. Study-level findings and limits: Clones of CD4+ and CD8+ blood T cells grew by week 6 at doses of 0.1 to 3.0 mg/kg.

Sequences were derived from CD4+ or CD8+ T cells sorted from blood, sampled in a trial of the OX40 agonist ivuxolimab. The receptor comes from an adult with an advanced solid tumor such as melanoma, head and neck, liver or kidney cancer. The chain uses TRBV6-5 and TRBJ1-4; 9 bases line up with TRBD1. The CDR3 loop reads CASRPGQGTNEKLFF. Written as DNA, the CDR3 is TGTGCCAGCAGACCTGGACAGGGGACTAATGAAAAACTGTTTTTT.